This T cell receptor (beta chain) was sequenced for a study of blood T cell repertoires in COVID-19. About the research overall: Donors in the United States, Italy and Spain gave samples during acute or convalescent COVID-19.

The germline CDR1 and CDR2 sequences are SGDLS and YYNGEE. V was cut by 0 bases and J by 4 bases, with 13 bases left in between. The CDR3 covers 15 residues. TCRdb's table, derived via immunoSEQ multiplex PCR, lists solely in-frame clones and lacks some. The data hold fewer than 350,000 clones, with roughly 85% observed a single time. Cohorts were based on clinical histories the participants reported. The sequence came from a woman in her 30s who had been exposed to COVID-19. The specimen was PBMCs or T cells enriched from blood (not recorded which). The chain recombines TRBV9 with TRBJ2-5; perhaps TRBD1 as D (6 bases). The CDR3 DNA sequence: TGTGCCAGCAGCGTAGCGACACAGGGTGGAGAGACCCAGTACTTC. This translates into CASSVATQGGETQYF.